This TCR beta chain was obtained from a study of T cell responses to AZD1222 COVID-19 vaccine. The study's findings and limits: Donors in the cohort were predominantly white British and more often female, and clonal diversity was possibly underestimated.

This clone appeared once. Its specificity is not known. Germline CDR1 and CDR2: PRHDT and FYEKMQ (reference sequence). Trimming at V came to 3 bases and at J to 8 bases, leaving 6 bases not matched to a gene. The CDR3 loop spans 14 amino acids. Data came from immunoSEQ multiplex PCR; TCRdb stores just in-frame clones and leaves some out. The data hold 140,000 to 150,000 clones, with 85% to 95% observed a single time. The chain links TRBV13 to TRBJ1-4; 7 bases line up with TRBD1. The receptor was isolated from an adult in good health. The starting material was peripheral blood, obtained on day 0 of AZD1222 vaccination. CDR3: CASSLQGDLEKLFF. CDR3 coding DNA: TGTGCCAGCAGCTTGCAGGGGGATCTCGAAAAACTGTTTTTT.